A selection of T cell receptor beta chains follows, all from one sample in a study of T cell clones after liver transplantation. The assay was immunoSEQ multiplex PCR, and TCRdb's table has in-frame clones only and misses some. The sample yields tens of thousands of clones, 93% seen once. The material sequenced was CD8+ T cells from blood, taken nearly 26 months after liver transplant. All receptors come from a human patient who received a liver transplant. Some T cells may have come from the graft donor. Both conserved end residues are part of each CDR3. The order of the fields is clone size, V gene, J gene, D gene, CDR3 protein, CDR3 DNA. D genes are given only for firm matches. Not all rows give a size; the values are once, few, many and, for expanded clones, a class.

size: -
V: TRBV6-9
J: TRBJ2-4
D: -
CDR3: CASTPRPIAKNIQYF
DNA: TGTGCCAGCACCCCGCGTCCCATAGCCAAAAACATTCAGTACTTC

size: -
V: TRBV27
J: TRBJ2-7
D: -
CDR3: CASSRGHEQYF
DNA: TGTGCCAGCAGTCGAGGTCACGAGCAGTACTTC

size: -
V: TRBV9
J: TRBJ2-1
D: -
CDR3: CASSVEGLEQFF
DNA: TGTGCCAGCAGCGTAGAGGGACTTGAGCAGTTCTTC

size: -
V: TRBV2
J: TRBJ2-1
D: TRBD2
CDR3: CASKTWTSGDQDNEQFF
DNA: TGTGCCAGCAAAACCTGGACTAGCGGGGACCAGGACAATGAGCAGTTCTTC

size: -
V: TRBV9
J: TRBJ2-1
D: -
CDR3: CASSVEYRNNEQFF
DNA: TGTGCCAGCAGCGTAGAGTACAGAAACAATGAGCAGTTCTTC

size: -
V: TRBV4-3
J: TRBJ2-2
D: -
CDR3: CASSQDVAGELFF
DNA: TGCGCCAGCAGCCAAGATGTGGCCGGGGAGCTGTTTTTT

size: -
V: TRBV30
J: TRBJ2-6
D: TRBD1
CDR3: CAWAYRGQLGANVLTF
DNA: TGTGCCTGGGCTTACAGGGGGCAGTTGGGGGCCAACGTCCTGACTTTC

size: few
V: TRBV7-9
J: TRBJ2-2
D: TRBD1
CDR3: CATLGPRGRTGELFF
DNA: TGTGCCACCCTGGGTCCCAGGGGGCGAACCGGGGAGCTGTTTTTT

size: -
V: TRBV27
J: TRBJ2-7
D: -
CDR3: CASRFTGTYEQYF
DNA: TGTGCCAGCAGATTCACAGGAACCTACGAGCAGTACTTC

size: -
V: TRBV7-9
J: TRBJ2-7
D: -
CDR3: CASSLGTPSSYEQYF
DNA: TGTGCCAGCAGCTTGGGGACCCCGAGCTCCTACGAGCAGTACTTC

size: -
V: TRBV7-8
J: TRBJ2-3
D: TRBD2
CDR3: CASSLEAGGSTDTQYF
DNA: TGTGCCAGCAGCTTAGAGGCGGGAGGAAGCACAGATACGCAGTATTTT

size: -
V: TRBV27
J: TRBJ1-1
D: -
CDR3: CASSFSAASLTEAFF
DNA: TGTGCCAGCAGTTTTTCGGCGGCATCTTTAACTGAAGCTTTCTTT

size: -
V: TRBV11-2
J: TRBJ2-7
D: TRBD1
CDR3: CASSPQGGQGADEQYF
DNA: TGTGCCAGCAGCCCACAAGGAGGACAGGGGGCCGACGAGCAGTACTTC

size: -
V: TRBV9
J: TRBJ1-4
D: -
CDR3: CASSVESTTNEKLFF
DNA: TGTGCCAGCAGCGTAGAGTCAACAACTAATGAAAAACTGTTTTTT

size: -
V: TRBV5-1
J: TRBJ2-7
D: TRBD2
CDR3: CASSPVAGNLEQYF
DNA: TGCGCCAGCAGCCCTGTAGCGGGGAACCTTGAGCAGTACTTC

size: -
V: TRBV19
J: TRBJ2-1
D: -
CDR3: CASSPAGNEQFF
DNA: TGTGCCAGTAGCCCAGCCGGCAATGAGCAGTTCTTC

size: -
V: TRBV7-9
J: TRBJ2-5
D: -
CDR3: CASSRQETQYF
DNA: TGTGCCAGCAGCCGCCAAGAGACCCAGTACTTC

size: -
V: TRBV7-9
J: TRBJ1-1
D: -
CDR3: CASSLGGVSMNTEAFF
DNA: TGTGCCAGCAGCTTAGGGGGGGTCAGCATGAACACTGAAGCTTTCTTT

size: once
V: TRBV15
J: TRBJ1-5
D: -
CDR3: CATSREDSNQPQHF
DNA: TGTGCCACCAGCAGAGAGGACAGCAATCAGCCCCAGCATTTT

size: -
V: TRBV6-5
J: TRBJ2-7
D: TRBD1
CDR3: CASSSATGGSYEQYF
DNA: TGTGCCAGCAGCTCCGCTACAGGGGGCTCCTACGAGCAGTACTTC

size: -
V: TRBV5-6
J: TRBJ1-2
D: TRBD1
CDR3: CASSLGQGRVTGYGYTF
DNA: TGTGCCAGCAGCTTGGGACAGGGTCGCGTAACCGGCTATGGCTACACCTTC

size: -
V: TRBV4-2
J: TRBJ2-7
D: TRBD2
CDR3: CASSPNITGTSGRRAYEQYF
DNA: TGTGCCAGCAGCCCTAATATTACCGGGACTAGCGGGAGAAGGGCCTACGAGCAGTACTTC

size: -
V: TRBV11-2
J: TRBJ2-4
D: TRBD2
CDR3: CASSTLAGVNIQYF
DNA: TGTGCCAGCAGCACACTAGCGGGAGTGAACATTCAGTACTTC

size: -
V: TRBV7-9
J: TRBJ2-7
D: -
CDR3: CASSFLSNMGQSYEQYF
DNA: TGTGCCAGCAGCTTCCTATCTAACATGGGGCAATCCTACGAGCAGTACTTC

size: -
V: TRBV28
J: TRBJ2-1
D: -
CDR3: CASQKRSSYNEQFF
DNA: TGTGCCAGCCAAAAGCGCTCCTCCTACAATGAGCAGTTCTTC

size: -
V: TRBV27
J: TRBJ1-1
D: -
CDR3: CASSLSPNTEAFF
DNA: TGTGCCAGCAGTTTAAGTCCGAACACTGAAGCTTTCTTT

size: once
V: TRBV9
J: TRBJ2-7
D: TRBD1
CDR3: CASSVALTGGNNEQYF
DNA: TGTGCCAGCAGCGTAGCTCTAACAGGGGGCAACAACGAGCAGTACTTC

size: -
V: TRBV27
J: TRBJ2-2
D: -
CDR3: CASSLAGTNTGELFF
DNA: TGTGCCAGCAGTCTCGCAGGAACCAACACCGGGGAGCTGTTTTTT

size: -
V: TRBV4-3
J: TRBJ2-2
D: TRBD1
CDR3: CASSQDRRQGITGELFF
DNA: TGCGCCAGCAGCCAAGACCGACGACAGGGGATAACCGGGGAGCTGTTTTTT

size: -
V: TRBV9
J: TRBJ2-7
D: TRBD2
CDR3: CASSSGPGGLYEQYF
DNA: TGTGCCAGCAGCTCCGGACCGGGAGGCCTCTACGAGCAGTACTTC